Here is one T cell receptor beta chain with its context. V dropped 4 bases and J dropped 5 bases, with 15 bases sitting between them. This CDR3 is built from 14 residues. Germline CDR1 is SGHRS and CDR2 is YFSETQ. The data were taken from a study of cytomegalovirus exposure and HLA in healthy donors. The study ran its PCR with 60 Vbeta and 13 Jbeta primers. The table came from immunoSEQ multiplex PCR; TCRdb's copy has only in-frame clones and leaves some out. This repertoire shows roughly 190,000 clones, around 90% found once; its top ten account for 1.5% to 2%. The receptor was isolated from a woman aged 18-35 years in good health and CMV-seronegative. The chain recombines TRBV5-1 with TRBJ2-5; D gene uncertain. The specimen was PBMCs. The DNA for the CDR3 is TGCGCCAGCAGCGTCGTTACGGTACGGGAGACCCAGTACTTC. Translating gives CASSVVTVRETQYF.